This T cell receptor beta chain is from a study of blood T cell repertoires in COVID-19. Study context: Sites across the United States, Italy and Spain contributed samples from acute and convalescent COVID-19. In each case, the material was cDNA or gDNA derived from T cells, B-cell-depleted T cells, or PBMCs.

The Seattle patients joined while their infection was active and were tracked longitudinally afterward. TCRdb's copy holds only in-frame clones and misses some; the assay was immunoSEQ multiplex PCR. The table lists some 64,000 clones, over 60% of them singletons. The TCR sequence derives from a woman in her seventies with COVID-19, enrolled during active disease. Sequenced input: peripheral blood.

CDR3 sequence: CASSRQGGVGELFF. The CDR3 coding sequence is TGTGCCAGCAGCCGCCAGGGTGGGGTCGGGGAGCTGTTTTTT. The V call is TRBV7-2, the J call TRBJ2-2, with D tentatively TRBD1 (5 bases). CDR3 length: 14 residues. V shed 5 bases and J shed 7 bases, with 14 bases lying between them. The V gene's germline CDR1 is SGHTA and CDR2 FQGNSA.